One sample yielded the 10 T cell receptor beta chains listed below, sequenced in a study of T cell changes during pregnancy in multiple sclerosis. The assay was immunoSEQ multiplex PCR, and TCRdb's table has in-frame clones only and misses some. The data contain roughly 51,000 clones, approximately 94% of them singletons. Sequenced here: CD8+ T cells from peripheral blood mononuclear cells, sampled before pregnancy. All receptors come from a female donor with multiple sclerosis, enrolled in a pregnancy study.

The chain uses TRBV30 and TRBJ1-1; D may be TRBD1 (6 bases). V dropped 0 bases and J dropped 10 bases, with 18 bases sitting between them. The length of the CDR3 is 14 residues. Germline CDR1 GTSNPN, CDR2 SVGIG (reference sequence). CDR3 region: CAWSVPSGGPGAFF. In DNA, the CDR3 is TGTGCCTGGAGTGTACCGTCGGGGGGCCCGGGAGCTTTCTTT.

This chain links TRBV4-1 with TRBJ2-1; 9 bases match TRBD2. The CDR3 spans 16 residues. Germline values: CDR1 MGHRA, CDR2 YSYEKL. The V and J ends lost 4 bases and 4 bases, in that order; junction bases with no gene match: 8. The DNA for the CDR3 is TGCGCCAGCAGCCCGCAACTAGCGGGCGGATACAATGAGCAGTTCTTC. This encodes CASSPQLAGGYNEQFF.

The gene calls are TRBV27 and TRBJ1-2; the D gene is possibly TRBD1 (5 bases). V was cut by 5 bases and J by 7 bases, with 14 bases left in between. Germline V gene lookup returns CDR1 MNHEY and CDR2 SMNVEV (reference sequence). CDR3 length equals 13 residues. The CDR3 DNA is TGTGCCAGCAGTCTTGCAGGGTGGGGTGGCTACACCTTC. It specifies CASSLAGWGGYTF.

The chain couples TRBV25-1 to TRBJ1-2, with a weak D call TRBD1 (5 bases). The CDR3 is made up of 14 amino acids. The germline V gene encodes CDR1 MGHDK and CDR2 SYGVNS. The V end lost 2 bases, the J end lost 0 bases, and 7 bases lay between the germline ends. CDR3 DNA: TGTGCCAGCAGTGAAGCAGGGTCTAACTATGGCTACACCTTC. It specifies CASSEAGSNYGYTF.

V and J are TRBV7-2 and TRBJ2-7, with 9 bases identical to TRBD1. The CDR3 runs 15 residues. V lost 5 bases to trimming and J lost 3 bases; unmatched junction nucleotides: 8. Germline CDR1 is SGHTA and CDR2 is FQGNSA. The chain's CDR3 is CASSPSTGGNYEQYF. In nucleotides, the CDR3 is TGTGCCAGCAGCCCAAGTACAGGGGGCAACTACGAGCAGTACTTC. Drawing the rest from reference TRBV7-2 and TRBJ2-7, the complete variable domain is GAGVSQSPSNKVTEKGKDVELRCDPISGHTALYWYRQSLGQGLEFLIYFQGNSAPDKSGLPSDRFSAERTGGSVSTLTIQRTQQEDSAVYLCASSPSTGGNYEQYFGPGTRLTVT.

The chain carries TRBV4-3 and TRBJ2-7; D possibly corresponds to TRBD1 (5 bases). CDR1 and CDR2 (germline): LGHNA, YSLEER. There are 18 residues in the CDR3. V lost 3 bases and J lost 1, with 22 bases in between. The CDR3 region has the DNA TGCGCCAGCAGCCACCCCAGCCCGTTCAGGGATGCGTCCTACGAGCAGTACTTC. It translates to CASSHPSPFRDASYEQYF.

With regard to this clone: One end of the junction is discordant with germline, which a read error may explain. The CDR3 nucleotides are TGTGCCAGCTCCCCACCTTTTCAGACAGGGGCCGAGCAGTACTTC. Encoded protein: CASSPPFQTGAEQYF. V usage is TRBV18 and J usage is TRBJ2-7, with TRBD1 matching 8 bases. The CDR3 spans 15 residues. Germline assignment: CDR1 KGHSH and CDR2 LQKENI.

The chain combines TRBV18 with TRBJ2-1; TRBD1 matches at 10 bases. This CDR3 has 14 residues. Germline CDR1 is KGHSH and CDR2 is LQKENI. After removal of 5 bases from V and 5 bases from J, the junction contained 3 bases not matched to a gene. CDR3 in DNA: TGTGCCAGCTCAGCAGGGACAGGGGACAATGAGCAGTTCTTC. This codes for CASSAGTGDNEQFF.

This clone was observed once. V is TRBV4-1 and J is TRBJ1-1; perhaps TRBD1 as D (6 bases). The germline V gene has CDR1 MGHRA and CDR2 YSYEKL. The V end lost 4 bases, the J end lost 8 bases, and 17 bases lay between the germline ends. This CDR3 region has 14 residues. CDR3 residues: CASSRRRRTEEAFF. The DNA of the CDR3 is TGCGCCAGCAGCCGCCGTCGGCGGACAGAAGAAGCTTTCTTT.

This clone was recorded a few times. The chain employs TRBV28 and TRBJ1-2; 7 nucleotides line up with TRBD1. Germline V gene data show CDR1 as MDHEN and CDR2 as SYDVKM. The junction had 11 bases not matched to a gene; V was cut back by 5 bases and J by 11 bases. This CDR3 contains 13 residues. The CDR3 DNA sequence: TGTGCCAGCAGTCCGTGGGACAGCCCTCCATACACCTTC. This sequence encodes CASSPWDSPPYTF.